The 8 T cell receptor beta chains presented below share a single source sample, sequenced in a study of shared clonotypes between healthy human individuals. Cells designated naive CD8 were CD45RO-negative and were positively selected for CCR7, with terminally differentiated effector memory CD45RA+ cells excluded. Repertoires were generated with immunoSEQ multiplex PCR, while TCRdb's copy carries only in-frame clones and drops some. The data contain about 1,800,000 clones, about 95% of them singletons. The specimen sequenced was naive CD8+ T cells sorted from blood. These receptor sequences come from a man younger than 35 in good health.

V is TRBV4-1 and J is TRBJ2-5; 8 bases align to TRBD2. The trim removed 2 bases at V and 5 bases at J, leaving 4 bases unmatched. Germline CDR1 and CDR2: MGHRA and YSYEKL. The CDR3 runs 14 residues. Written as DNA, the CDR3 is TGCGCCAGCAGCCAATCAGCGGGAGACGAGACCCAGTACTTC. Translating it yields CASSQSAGDETQYF.

The chain links TRBV4-3 to TRBJ2-4; possible D gene TRBD2, 5 bases. The CDR3 is 18 amino acids. Germline V gives CDR1 LGHNA, CDR2 YSLEER. The ends were cut back, 4 bases at V and 6 bases at J, with 25 bases in the middle. This chain's CDR3 is CASSRQKRVGAGPNIQYF. CDR3 nucleotides: TGCGCCAGCAGCCGCCAGAAAAGGGTAGGCGCGGGCCCAAACATTCAGTACTTC.

This rearrangement joins TRBV5-1 to TRBJ2-1, with 7 positions matching TRBD1. The J segment lost 6 bases and the V segment lost 0 bases, leaving 6 bases of the junction unmatched. Germline V CDR1 and CDR2: SGHRS, YFSETQ. This CDR3 spans 15 amino acids. The CDR3 nucleotides read TGCGCCAGCAGCTTGGTACAGGGGTGGAGCAATGAGCAGTTCTTC. Translation gives CASSLVQGWSNEQFF.

V and J are TRBV10-1 and TRBJ2-1, with 10 bases that match TRBD2. J lost 5 bases, V lost 3 bases, and 4 bases had no gene match. CDR3 size: 15 residues. The germline gives CDR1 WNHNN, CDR2 SYGVQD (reference sequence). CDR3 region: CASSDQGLANNEQFF. In nucleotides, the CDR3 is TGCGCCAGCAGTGATCAGGGACTAGCGAACAATGAGCAGTTCTTC.

This clone was observed a single time. The genes are TRBV6-6 and TRBJ1-2; D is unclear. CDR1 is MNHNY and CDR2 is SVGAGI in the germline V gene (reference sequence). The CDR3 is 13 amino acids. V lost 1 base to trimming and J lost 7 bases, with 10 bases between them. The CDR3 nucleotides read TGTGCCAGCAGTTACTTGGCAGACGGTGGCTACACCTTC. This encodes CASSYLADGGYTF.

The rearrangement links TRBV6-5 to TRBJ2-1; TRBD1 agrees at 8 bases. V lost 6 bases to trimming and J lost 10 bases; unmatched junction nucleotides: 14. From germline, CDR1 is MNHEY and CDR2 SVGAGI. This CDR3 is 15 amino acids long. As DNA, the CDR3 is TGTGCCAGCAGCCATGGACAGGGAGCTAACAGGGAGCAGTTCTTC. It specifies CASSHGQGANREQFF.

This clone appeared once. V gene TRBV30 combines with J gene TRBJ2-3; TRBD2 aligns across 10 bases. The CDR3 spans 14 residues. Germline lookup yields CDR1 GTSNPN and CDR2 SVGIG (reference sequence). After removal of 0 bases from V and 4 bases from J, the junction contained 1 base not matched to a gene. The CDR3, as DNA: TGTGCCTGGAGTGTAGCGGGAGGGCCAGATACGCAGTATTTT. It is translated as CAWSVAGGPDTQYF.

The gene calls are TRBV4-1 and TRBJ2-1; D uncertain. The germline V gene encodes CDR1 MGHRA and CDR2 YSYEKL. The CDR3 extends over 13 amino acids. The V end lost 4 bases, the J end lost 5 bases, and 9 bases lay between the germline ends. CDR3 in DNA: TGCGCCAGCAGCCCCCGAATGAACAATGAGCAGTTCTTC. It translates to CASSPRMNNEQFF.